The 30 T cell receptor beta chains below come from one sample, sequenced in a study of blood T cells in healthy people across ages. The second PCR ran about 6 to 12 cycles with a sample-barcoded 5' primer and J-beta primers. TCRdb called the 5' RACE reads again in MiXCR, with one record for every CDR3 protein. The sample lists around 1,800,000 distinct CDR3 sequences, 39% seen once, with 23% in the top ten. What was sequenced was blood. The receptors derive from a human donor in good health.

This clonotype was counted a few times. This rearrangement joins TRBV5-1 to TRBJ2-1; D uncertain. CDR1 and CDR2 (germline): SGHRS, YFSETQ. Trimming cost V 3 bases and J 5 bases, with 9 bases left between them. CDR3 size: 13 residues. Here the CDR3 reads CASSSVPHNEQFF. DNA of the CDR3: TGCGCCAGCAGCTCAGTGCCTCACAATGAGCAGTTCTTC. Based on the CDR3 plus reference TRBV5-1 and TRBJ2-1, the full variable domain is KAGVTQTPRYLIKTRGQQVTLSCSPISGHRSVSWYQQTPGQGLQFLFEYFSETQRNKGNFPGRFSGRQFSNSRSEMNVSTLELGDSALYLCASSSVPHNEQFFGPGTRLTVL.

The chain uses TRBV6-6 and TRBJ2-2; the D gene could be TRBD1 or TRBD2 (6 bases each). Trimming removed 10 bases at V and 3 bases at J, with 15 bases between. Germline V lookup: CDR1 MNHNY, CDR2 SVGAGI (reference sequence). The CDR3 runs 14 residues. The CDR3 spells CATRRGPDTGELFF. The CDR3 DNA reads TGTGCCACCCGACGGGGGCCGGACACCGGGGAGCTGTTTTTT.

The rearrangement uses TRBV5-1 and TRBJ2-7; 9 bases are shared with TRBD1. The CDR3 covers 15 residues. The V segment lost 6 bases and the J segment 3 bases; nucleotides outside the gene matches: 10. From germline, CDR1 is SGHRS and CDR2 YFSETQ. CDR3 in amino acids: CASKKSGTGLYEQYF. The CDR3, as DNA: TGCGCCAGCAAAAAATCCGGGACAGGGCTCTACGAGCAGTACTTC.

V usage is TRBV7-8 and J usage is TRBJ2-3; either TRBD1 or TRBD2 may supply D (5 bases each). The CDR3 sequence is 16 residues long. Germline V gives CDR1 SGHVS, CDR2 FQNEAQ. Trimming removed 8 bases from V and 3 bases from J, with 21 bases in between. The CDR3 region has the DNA TGTGCCAGCGGCGAGGGGATGGGGTTTCGTACAGATACGCAGTATTTT. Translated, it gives CASGEGMGFRTDTQYF.

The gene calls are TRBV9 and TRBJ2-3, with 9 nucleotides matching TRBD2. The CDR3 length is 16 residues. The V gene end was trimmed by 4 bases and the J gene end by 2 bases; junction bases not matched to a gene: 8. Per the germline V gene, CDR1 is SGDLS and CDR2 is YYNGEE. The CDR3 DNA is TGTGCCAGCAGCCCTCGAGCGGGGGGAACCACAGATACGCAGTATTTT. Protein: CASSPRAGGTTDTQYF.

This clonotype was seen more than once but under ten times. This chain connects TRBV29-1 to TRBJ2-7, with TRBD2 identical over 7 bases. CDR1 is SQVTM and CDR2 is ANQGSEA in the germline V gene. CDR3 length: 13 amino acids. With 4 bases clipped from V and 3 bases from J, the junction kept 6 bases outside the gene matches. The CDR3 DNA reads TGCAGCGTTGCGGGGGGTCCCCTCTACGAGCAGTACTTC. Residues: CSVAGGPLYEQYF.

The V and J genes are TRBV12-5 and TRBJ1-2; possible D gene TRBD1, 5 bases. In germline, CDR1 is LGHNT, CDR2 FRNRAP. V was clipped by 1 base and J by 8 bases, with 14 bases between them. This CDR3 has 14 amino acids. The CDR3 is CASGLEQGASGYTF. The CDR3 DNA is TGTGCTAGTGGTTTGGAGCAGGGCGCGAGCGGCTACACCTTC.

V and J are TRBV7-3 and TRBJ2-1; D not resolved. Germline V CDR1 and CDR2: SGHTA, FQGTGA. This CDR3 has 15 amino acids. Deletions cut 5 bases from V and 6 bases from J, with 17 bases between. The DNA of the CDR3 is TGTGCCAGCAGCGAAGGACCAGCCCGGATCAATGAGCAGTTCTTC. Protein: CASSEGPARINEQFF.

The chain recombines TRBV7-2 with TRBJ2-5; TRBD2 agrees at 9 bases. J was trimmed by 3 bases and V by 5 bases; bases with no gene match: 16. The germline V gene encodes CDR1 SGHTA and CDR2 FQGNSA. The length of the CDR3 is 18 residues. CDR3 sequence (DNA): TGTGCCAGCAGCCCTGACCTTTGGGGGCTAGCGGGGAAAGAGACCCAGTACTTC. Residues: CASSPDLWGLAGKETQYF.

DNA for the CDR3: TGCAGTGCTACCCAATCTTGGGACACTGAAGCTTTCTTT. Residues: CSATQSWDTEAFF. This chain connects TRBV20-1 to TRBJ1-1; D gene unclear. The CDR3 is 13 amino acids. V was shortened by 4 bases and J by 3 bases, with 12 bases between the two germline ends. Germline CDR1 DFQATT, CDR2 SNEGSKA (reference sequence).

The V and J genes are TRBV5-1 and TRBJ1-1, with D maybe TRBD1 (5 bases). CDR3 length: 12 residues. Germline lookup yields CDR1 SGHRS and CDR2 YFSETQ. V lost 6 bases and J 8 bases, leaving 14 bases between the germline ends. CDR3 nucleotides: TGCGCCAGCAAAAAGGAGGGGAGGGAAGCTTTCTTT. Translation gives CASKKEGREAFF.

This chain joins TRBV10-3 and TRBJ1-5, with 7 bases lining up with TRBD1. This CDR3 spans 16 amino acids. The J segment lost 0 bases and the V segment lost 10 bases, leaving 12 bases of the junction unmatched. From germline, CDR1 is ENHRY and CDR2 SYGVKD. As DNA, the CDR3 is TGTGCCACCCGACAGGGTCGGGCCTATAGCAATCAGCCCCAGCATTTT. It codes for CATRQGRAYSNQPQHF.

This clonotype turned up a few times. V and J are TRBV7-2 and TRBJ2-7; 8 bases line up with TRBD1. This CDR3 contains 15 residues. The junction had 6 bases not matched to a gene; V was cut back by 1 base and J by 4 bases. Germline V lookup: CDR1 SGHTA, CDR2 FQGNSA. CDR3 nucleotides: TGTGCCAGCAGCTTAGTAGCACAGGGGGGTTACGAGCAGTACTTC. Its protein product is CASSLVAQGGYEQYF.

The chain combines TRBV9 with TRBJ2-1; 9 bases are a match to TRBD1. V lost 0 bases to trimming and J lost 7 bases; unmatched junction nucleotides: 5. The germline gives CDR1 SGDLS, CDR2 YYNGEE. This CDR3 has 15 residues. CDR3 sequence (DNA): TGTGCCAGCAGCGTAGGAGCACAGGGGGCGAATGAGCAGTTCTTC. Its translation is CASSVGAQGANEQFF.

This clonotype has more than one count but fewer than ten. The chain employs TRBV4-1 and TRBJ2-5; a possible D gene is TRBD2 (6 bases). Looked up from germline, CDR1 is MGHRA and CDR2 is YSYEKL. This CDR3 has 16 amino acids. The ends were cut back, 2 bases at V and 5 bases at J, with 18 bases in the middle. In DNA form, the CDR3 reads TGCGCCAGCAGCCAATTTTTAGGTCCCAGCGGGGAGACCCAGTACTTC. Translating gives CASSQFLGPSGETQYF.

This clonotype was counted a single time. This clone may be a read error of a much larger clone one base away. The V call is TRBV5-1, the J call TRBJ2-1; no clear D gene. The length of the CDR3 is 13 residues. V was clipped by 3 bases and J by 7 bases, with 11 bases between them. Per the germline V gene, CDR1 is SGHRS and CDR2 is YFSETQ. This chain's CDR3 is CASSWSANNEQFF. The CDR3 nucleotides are TGCGCCAGCAGCTGGAGTGCTAATAATGAGCAGTTCTTC.

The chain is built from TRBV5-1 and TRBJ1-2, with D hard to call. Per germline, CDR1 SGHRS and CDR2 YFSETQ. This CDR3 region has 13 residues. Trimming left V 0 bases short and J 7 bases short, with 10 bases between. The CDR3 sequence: CASSLEWGGGYTF. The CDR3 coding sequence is TGCGCCAGCAGCTTGGAATGGGGTGGTGGCTACACCTTC.

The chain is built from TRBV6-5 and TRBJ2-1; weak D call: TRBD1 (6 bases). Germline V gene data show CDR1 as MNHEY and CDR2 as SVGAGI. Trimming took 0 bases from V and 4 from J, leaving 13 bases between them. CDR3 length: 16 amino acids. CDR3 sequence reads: CASSYSTGDRYNEQFF. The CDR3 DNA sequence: TGTGCCAGCAGTTACTCGACAGGTGATCGGTACAATGAGCAGTTCTTC.

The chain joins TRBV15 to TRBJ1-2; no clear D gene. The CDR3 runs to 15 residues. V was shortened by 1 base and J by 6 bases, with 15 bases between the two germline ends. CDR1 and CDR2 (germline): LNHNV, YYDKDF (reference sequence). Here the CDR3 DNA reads TGTGCCACCAGCAGAGGGGGATCGGCCCTAGATGGCTACACCTTC. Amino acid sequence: CATSRGGSALDGYTF.

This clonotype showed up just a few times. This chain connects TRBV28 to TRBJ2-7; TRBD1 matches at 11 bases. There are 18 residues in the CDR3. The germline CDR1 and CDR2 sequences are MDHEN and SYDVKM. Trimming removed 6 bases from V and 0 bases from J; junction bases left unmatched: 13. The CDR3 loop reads CASSPGTGGTLISYEQYF. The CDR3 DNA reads TGTGCCAGCAGCCCCGGGACAGGGGGAACCTTGATCTCCTACGAGCAGTACTTC.

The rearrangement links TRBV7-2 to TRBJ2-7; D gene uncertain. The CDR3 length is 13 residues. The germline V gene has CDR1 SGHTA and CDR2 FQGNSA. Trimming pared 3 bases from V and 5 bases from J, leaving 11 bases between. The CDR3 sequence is CASSFTVLDEQYF. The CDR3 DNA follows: TGTGCCAGCAGCTTTACAGTCCTGGACGAGCAGTACTTC.

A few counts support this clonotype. DNA of the CDR3: TGTGCCACCAGTGATGCCCCCAATTACCCGGGACTAGCGGGTGACAATGAGCAGTTCTTC. Translating gives CATSDAPNYPGLAGDNEQFF. The genes are TRBV24-1 and TRBJ2-1; the match to TRBD2 covers 12 bases. Trimming cost V 3 bases and J 5 bases; bases outside gene matches: 16. Germline V gives CDR1 KGHDR, CDR2 SFDVKD. The CDR3 is 20 amino acids.

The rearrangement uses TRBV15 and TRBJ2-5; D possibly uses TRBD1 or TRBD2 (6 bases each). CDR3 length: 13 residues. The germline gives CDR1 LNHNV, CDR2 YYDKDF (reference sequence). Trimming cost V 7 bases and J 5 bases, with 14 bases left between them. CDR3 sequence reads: CATTGASMETQYF. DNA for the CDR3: TGTGCCACCACGGGGGCCTCGATGGAGACCCAGTACTTC.

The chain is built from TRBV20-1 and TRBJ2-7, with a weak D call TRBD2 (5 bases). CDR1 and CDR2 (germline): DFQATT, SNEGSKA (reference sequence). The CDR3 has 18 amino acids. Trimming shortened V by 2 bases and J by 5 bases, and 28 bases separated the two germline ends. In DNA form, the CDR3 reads TGCAGTGCTAGAACCCTCTTCAGCTCGGGATCCCGTGGGAACGAGCAGTACTTC. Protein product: CSARTLFSSGSRGNEQYF.

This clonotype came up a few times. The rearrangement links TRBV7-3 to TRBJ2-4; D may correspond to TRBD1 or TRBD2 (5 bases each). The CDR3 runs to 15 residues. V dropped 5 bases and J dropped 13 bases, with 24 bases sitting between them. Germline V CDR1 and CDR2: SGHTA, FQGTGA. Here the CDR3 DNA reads TGTGCCAGCAGCAACCGGGACGCGCCCTACAATGAGCAGTACTTC. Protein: CASSNRDAPYNEQYF.

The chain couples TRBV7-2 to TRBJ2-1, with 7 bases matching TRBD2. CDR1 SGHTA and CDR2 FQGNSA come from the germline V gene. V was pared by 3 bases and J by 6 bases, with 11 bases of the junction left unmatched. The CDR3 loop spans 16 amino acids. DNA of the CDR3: TGTGCCAGCAGCTTTGGAGCGGGGCGGTGGGGCAATGAGCAGTTCTTC. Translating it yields CASSFGAGRWGNEQFF.

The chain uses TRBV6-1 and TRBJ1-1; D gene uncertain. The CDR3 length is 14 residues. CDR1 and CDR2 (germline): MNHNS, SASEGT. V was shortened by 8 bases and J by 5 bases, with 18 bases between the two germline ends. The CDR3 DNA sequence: TGTGCCAGCGGTAGGGTTTCCGGATGGACTGAAGCTTTCTTT. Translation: CASGRVSGWTEAFF.

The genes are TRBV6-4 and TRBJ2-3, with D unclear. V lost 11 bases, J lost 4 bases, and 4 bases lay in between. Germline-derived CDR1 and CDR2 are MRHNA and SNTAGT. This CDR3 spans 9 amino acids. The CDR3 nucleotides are TGTGCCTATCCAGATACGCAGTATTTT. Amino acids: CAYPDTQYF.

CDR3 sequence reads: CASSTTSGTTNEKLFF. In DNA, the CDR3 is TGCGCCAGCAGCACAACCTCAGGAACAACTAATGAAAAACTGTTTTTT. This sequence joins TRBV5-1 and TRBJ1-4; D is unclear. CDR1 SGHRS and CDR2 YFSETQ come from the germline V gene. This CDR3 has 16 residues. The V end lost 4 bases, the J end lost 0 bases, and 13 bases lay between the germline ends.

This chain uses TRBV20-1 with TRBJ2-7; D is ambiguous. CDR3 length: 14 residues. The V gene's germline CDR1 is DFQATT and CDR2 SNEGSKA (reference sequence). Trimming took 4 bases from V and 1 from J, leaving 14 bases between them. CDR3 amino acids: CSAITPGPSYEQYF. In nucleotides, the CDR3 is TGCAGTGCTATAACTCCAGGACCATCCTACGAGCAGTACTTC.